The subject of this entry is one T cell receptor (beta chain). Its specificity is unknown. Looked up from germline, CDR1 is MNHNS and CDR2 is SASEGT. This CDR3 has 13 amino acids. J was trimmed by 0 bases and V by 6 bases; bases with no gene match: 2. These data are taken from a study of glioma-infiltrating T cells. Amplification of TCR alpha and beta CDR3 regions from RNA used iRepertoire nested multiplex PCR. A single record per CDR3 protein comes from TCRdb applying MiXCR to the multiplex PCR reads. The table records 93,000 or so distinct CDR3 sequences, less than 30% of them present only once. Overall study findings and caveats: Non-neoplastic patients had below-expected tissue-blood divergence, while all gliomas exceeded expectation.

Sequenced material: glioma tissue, nonneoplastic brain tissue, or PBMCs (not recorded which). The genes are TRBV6-1 and TRBJ2-7, with 7 bases matching TRBD2. The receptor comes from a human donor with low-grade glioma or glioblastoma, undergoing nonglioma brain surgery, or in good health (not recorded which). Here the CDR3 reads CASSGGSSYEQYF. In DNA form, the CDR3 reads TGTGCCAGCAGCGGGGGGAGCTCCTACGAGCAGTACTTC.